This TCR beta chain comes out of a study of cytomegalovirus exposure and HLA in healthy donors (dated by TCRdb to the late 2010s). For context, the study as a whole: An earlier analysis of some 550 of the donors reported 276 Gb of sequence data and around 120 million unique TCR beta sequences from about 180 million T cells. HLA typing covered class I and class II loci at four-digit resolution. An early release that covered roughly 600 HLA-typed donors contained approximately 300 gigabases of sequencing data and about 93 million unique TCR sequences. An earlier analysis of fewer than 700 of the donors applied high-throughput TCR beta sequencing to assess whether each TCR beta V gene segment acted as functional or pseudogenic. The study aimed to test whether signatures of past pathogen exposure could be identified by cataloging public T cell receptors. On average, roughly 200,000 unique TCR beta nucleotide sequences were sequenced per donor among 398 genotyped donors of the cohort, with 15% to 20% of those sequences being non-productive. Every repertoire in the discovery cohort had been generated on one and the same sequencing platform. A later genetic analysis used genome-wide SNP genotypes for about 60% of the roughly 670 donors, treating that subset as a discovery cohort. Using immunosequencing, the study profiled T cell repertoires from about 620 subjects and related those repertoires to cytomegalovirus serostatus. In addition to the first cohort of roughly 670 subjects, a separate validation cohort of 120 different subjects was used. Of the 350 to 400 genotyped donors, approximately 83% fell in the genetic ancestry cluster associated with self-reported Caucasian donors. Donor age, sex, ethnicity and CMV serostatus were collected together with the repertoire data. Four to six DR-DQ haplotypes were handled as single units for association and clustering, since linkage in the cohort was strong. The study combined high-throughput TCR immunosequencing, statistical association of individual TCRs with disease status, and machine learning to predict cytomegalovirus infection status. The number of donors typed differed by locus, with 629-630 for A, B, C, DRB1 and DQB1, around 560 for DQA1, 606 for DPA1, and approximately 470 for DPB1. In a later analysis, previously published TCR beta repertoires from more than 500 donors were re-analyzed and high-resolution HLA genotyping was added so that TCR occurrence patterns could be studied. Rather than using new phenotypic data, the later analysis identified candidate immune exposures from TCR beta sequences and from how often those sequences occurred across donors. Overall study results and their limits: According to a later analysis, TCR association rates differed among HLA loci, with DRB1 alleles showing the most associated TCRs and HLA-C alleles showing the fewest. In the study, 150 to 200 TCR beta chains were listed as associated with cytomegalovirus. The authors suggested that the approach could potentially be extended to other disease states and immunological phenotypes. Cytomegalovirus status was reported to be diagnosed by the classifier with high specificity and sensitivity in both the original and validation cohorts. Most TCR sequences were seen in very few donors, while some public TCRs were found in many individuals. Because HLA typing was missing for some donors at each locus, association tests included only the typed subset. Most CMV-associated TCR beta chains appeared to be HLA-restricted in a later analysis, and the HLA associations seemed to be driven largely by CMV exposure. In vitro tests confirmed that a few of the cytomegalovirus-associated TCR beta chains recognize cytomegalovirus antigens. Broadly in line with IMGT annotations, most TCR beta V segments showed up in productive rearrangements about 87% or about 30% of the time in an earlier analysis of several hundred of the donors. A later analysis found that HLA-associated TCR beta chains were more clonally expanded and had lower generation probabilities than equally common non-associated chains. In a later analysis, several top co-occurrence clusters were reported to appear linked to parvovirus B19, influenza, CMV and Epstein-Barr virus. In this cohort, only TCR beta chains were sequenced, and detectable features were limited by the absence of alpha or paired-chain data. Compared with the roughly 670-donor mean, donors in an Asian-associated ancestry cluster had fewer N-insertions in productive TCRs, according to a later genetic analysis. A group of highly shared sequence variants was considered likely to be a technical artifact of the sequencing pipeline. Correlated functional status among segregating V segments might be attributable to linkage disequilibrium, but an unknown experimental factor could not be ruled out. When HLA alleles, especially DR and DQ, strongly co-occurred, TCR associations were difficult to assign to individual alleles. The presence/absence analyses assumed that sequencing depth was roughly uniform across donors, and that assumption may not be true. A further reported finding was that TCR beta sequences accurately predicted the HLA-A and HLA-B alleles for most subjects in the first cohort. An association between a missense DCLRE1C variant and V-gene and J-gene trimming of TCR beta chains was found in a later genetic analysis and replicated in an independent cohort. Some IMGT-functional V segments, including TRBV6-2 and TRBV6-3, could not be distinguished by the 87-base-pair reads and were therefore excluded. The only immune exposure information available for the cohort was CMV serostatus. A later analysis associated about 18,000 TCR beta sequences with specific HLA alleles at a false discovery rate of 0.05. The earlier analysis of fewer than 750 of the donors excluded some 15 rarely observed V segments, including chromosome 9 orphons, because counts were too low.

Of note for this clone: The antigen it binds to is not known. Qualities for individual bases were not recorded, and no much larger clone is one base off.

Libraries were built with the immunoSEQ multiplex PCR assay. For the multiplex PCR, a mixture combining 60 forward primers for TCR Vbeta segments and 13 reverse primers for TCR Jbeta segments was used. Amplification of the CDR3 region of rearranged TCR beta genes was performed with a multiplex PCR assay on genomic DNA. Amplified TCR beta libraries were sequenced as 87-base-pair reads on the Illumina HiSeq System. Per the authors' processing: A later analysis tallied roughly 76 million unique TCR beta chains across the 700 or so repertoires, and approximately 9.9 million of those chains were shared by two or more donors. To remove PCR and sequencing errors, raw reads were error-corrected and collapsed into unique sequences using a nearest-neighbor algorithm that merged closely related sequences. V, D and J gene segments were assigned by aligning CDR3 sequences to IMGT reference sequences. For a sequence to be retained, a match of at least six nucleotides was required to both a V gene segment and a J gene segment. Rearrangements were called productive when the CDR3 lacked stop codons and stayed in frame with V and J; all others were non-productive. Following IMGT convention, CDR3 was defined as the stretch from the second conserved V-encoded cysteine to the conserved J-encoded phenylalanine. The earlier analysis of about 610 of the donors excluded any sequence lacking an unambiguous match to a single V gene segment. In an earlier analysis of almost 600 of the donors, a V segment was called functional when productive rearrangements were above 56.7%, and segregating when the standard deviation between donors exceeded 5%. A statistical classification framework was built for diagnosing cytomegalovirus status from the catalog of TCR beta chain sequences. A later analysis assigned V and J genes by comparing TCR nucleotide sequences with IMGT/GENE-DB human TR gene sequences. The TCRdist pipeline was used in a later analysis to assign CDR3 sequences and most-parsimonious VDJ recombination scenarios. A later analysis defined each TCR beta chain by its CDR3 amino acid sequence plus V-gene family, and excluded reads lacking a unique V-gene family. A later analysis removed 550 to 650 highly shared, low-generation-probability nucleotide sequences to deal with suspected cross-contamination and a sequencing artifact. In a later analysis, a clonal expansion index was calculated for each public chain from normalized within-repertoire ranks of inferred template counts. Generation probabilities in a later analysis came from a VDJ recombination model fitted to out-of-frame rearrangements, and those results were checked against IGoR. A later analysis scored TCR-TCR, TCR-HLA and TCR-CMV co-occurrence with hypergeometric tests, applying a repertoire-size bias correction to TCR pairs. A later analysis estimated false discovery rates by permuting HLA or CMV assignments 20 times. In a later analysis, co-occurring TCRs were grouped with DBSCAN, and TCRdist sequence similarity was added when clustering was performed within HLA-allele-positive subsets. For co-occurrence clustering, repertoires with fewer than 30,000 or more than 120,000 public chains were excluded, along with 5 or 6 repertoires with anomalous nucleotide sharing. The source is immuneACCESS, and TCRdb retained only in-frame sequences with V and J called. Part of the clones is not carried over; for the studies checked, unresolved V genes explain less than half of this, and the remainder is unexplained. V, J and clone size derive from that table, while D and trimming were established from the DNA sequence. The sample table records roughly 150,000 clones; 65% to 80% of these occur just once. 3% of the sample is taken by the ten largest.

The cohort was made up of about 670 healthy bone marrow donors. At the time of sampling, every cohort member was nominally healthy, though immune exposures that went unrecorded were likely present. The donor tested CMV seropositive and was one of the 289 seropositive cohort members. Every donor gave a peripheral blood sample, and the peripheral blood mononuclear cells from that sample were used for TCR beta sequencing. The Qiagen DNeasy Blood Extraction Kit was used to extract genomic DNA from the blood cell samples. CDR1 and CDR2, per the germline V gene, are MGHRA and YSYEKL. V is reduced by 0 bases and J by 1 base, leaving a spacing of 15 bases between them. From its cysteine to its phenylalanine, the CDR3 spans 17 amino acids. Only the CDR3 DNA stays, 51 bases, in frame from base 1.

This clonotype originated in a woman between 45 and 60 years old in good health and CMV-seropositive. The rearranged chain carries TRBV4-1 and TRBJ1-1; TRBD1 is perhaps the D gene, given 5 matching bases. Sequenced sample: PBMCs. CDR3 loop: CASSQDKRGSANTEAFF. The nucleotide sequence reads TGCGCCAGCAGCCAAGATAAGCGGGGGTCAGCGAACACTGAAGCTTTCTTT.